The source of this T cell receptor (beta chain) is a study of pediatric ulcerative colitis. The overall study: Most patients had pancolitis, and two had left-sided colitis.

Germline CDR1 and CDR2: SEHNR and FQNEAQ (reference sequence). V trimming: 1 base; J trimming: 7 bases; junction bases outside the gene matches: 2. There are 13 residues in the CDR3. The repertoire was sequenced with immunoSEQ multiplex PCR; TCRdb's copy has only in-frame clones and lacks some. The sample lists tens of thousands of clones, 65% to 85% occurring once. General study points: Two rectal clonotypes were found only in ulcerative colitis patients, all of them. Blood-rectal clonal overlap within each person was significantly higher in ulcerative colitis patients than controls.

The rectum was sampled with one to two pinch biopsies at colonoscopy. A word on this clone: Its antigen remains unknown.

The specimen was gut tissue. The TCR sequence derives from a boy aged 5-17 years with severe ulcerative colitis. V is TRBV7-9 and J is TRBJ1-2, with 8 bases identical to TRBD1. CDR3 DNA sequence: TGTGCCAGCAGCTTAGGTACAGGGGGTGGCTACACCTTC. It translates to CASSLGTGGGYTF.